The TCR beta chain described here comes from a study of shared clonotypes between healthy human individuals. Source study methods: Junction-only sequences without quality scores were provided by ImmunoSEQ, so filtering was different. TCRdb's copy holds only in-frame clones and misses some; the assay was immunoSEQ multiplex PCR. The V and J calls and the clone size are those of that table, but D and trimming were determined from the DNA. Here the sample spans 500,000 to 650,000 clones, around 76% being singletons. The CDR3 contains 13 residues. Germline values: CDR1 GTSNPN, CDR2 SVGIG (reference sequence). Deletions cut 1 base from V and 3 bases from J, with 9 bases between.

The source is a woman between 40 and 50 years old in good health. Some clones in this sample may be carry-over from other donors' samples. The sample taken for sequencing was PBMCs. The chain has TRBV30 and TRBJ1-1; weak D call: TRBD1 (5 bases). Here the CDR3 DNA reads TGTGCCTGGAGTGCCACAGGACACACTGAAGCTTTCTTT. Its protein is CAWSATGHTEAFF. Drawing the rest from reference TRBV30 and TRBJ1-1, the complete variable domain is SQTIHQWPATLVQPVGSPLSLECTVEGTSNPNLYWYRQAAGRGLQLLFYSVGIGQISSEVPQNLSASRPQDRQFILSSKKLLLSDSGFYLCAWSATGHTEAFFGQGTRLTVV.